This T cell receptor (beta chain) originates from a study of shared clonotypes between healthy human individuals. About the research overall: There were three CD4 naive, three CD4 memory, two CD8 naive and one CD8 memory plates per donor.

The CDR3 is 14 amino acids. The V end lost 3 bases, the J end lost 1 base, and 6 bases lay between the germline ends. Germline V gene sequence: CDR1 WNHNN, CDR2 SYGVQD (reference sequence). General study findings and limits: The authors expected sequencing depth to affect clonotype sharing among donors.

Using immunoSEQ multiplex PCR, the repertoire was profiled, and TCRdb retains in-frame clones only, with some absent. The repertoire has 2 million to 2.5 million clones, almost 96% of them found once; the top ten carry around 0.13%. As regards this clone: Its antigen is still unknown.

The TCR originated in a man between 18 and 35 years old in good health. Sequencing was done on a sample of naive CD4+ T cells sorted from blood. As for subset: CD45RA+ positively selected. The chain joins TRBV10-1 to TRBJ1-4; D perhaps matches TRBD1 (6 bases). CDR3 coding DNA: TGCGCCAGCAGTGAAGGGGGAACTAATGAAAAACTGTTTTTT. It is translated as CASSEGGTNEKLFF.